The following is a T cell receptor (beta chain) sequence with its context. This same CDR3 is encoded by further DNA sequences in the sample. This CDR3 spans 11 amino acids. CDR1 and CDR2 from the germline V gene are ENHRY and SYGVKD. Trimming cost V 4 bases and J 5 bases, with 5 bases left between them. This entry is derived from a study of T cell responses to AZD1222 COVID-19 vaccine. Method: immunoSEQ multiplex PCR; TCRdb's copy keeps in-frame clones and lacks some. The repertoire consists of 70,000 to 90,000 clones, with 80% to 90% occurring once and the leading ten covering about 12%. The sequencing here drew on peripheral blood, taken 28 days after the second AZD1222 dose. V gene TRBV10-3 combines with J gene TRBJ1-2; D call uncertain. The sequence was collected from an adult who received the AZD1222 COVID-19 vaccine. The DNA of the CDR3 is TGTGCCATCAGTGGAGGTTATGGCTACACCTTC. Translating it yields CAISGGYGYTF.